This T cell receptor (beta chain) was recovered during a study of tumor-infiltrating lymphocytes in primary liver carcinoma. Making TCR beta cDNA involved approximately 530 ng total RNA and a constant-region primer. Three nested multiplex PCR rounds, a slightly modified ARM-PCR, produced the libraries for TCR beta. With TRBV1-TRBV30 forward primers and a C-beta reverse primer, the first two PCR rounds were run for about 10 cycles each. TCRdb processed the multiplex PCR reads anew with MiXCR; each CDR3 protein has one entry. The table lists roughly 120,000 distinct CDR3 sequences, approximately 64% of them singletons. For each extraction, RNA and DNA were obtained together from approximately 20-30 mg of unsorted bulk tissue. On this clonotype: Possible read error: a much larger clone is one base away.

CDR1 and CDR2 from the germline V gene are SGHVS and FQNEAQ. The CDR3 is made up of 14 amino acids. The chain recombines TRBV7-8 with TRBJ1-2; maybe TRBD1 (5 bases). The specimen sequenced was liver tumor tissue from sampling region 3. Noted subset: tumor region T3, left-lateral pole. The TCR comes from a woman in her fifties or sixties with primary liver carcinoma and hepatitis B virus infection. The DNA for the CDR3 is TGTGTCAGCAGCCTTGGGGCAGACTACTATGGCTACACCTTC. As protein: CVSSLGADYYGYTF.